The 18 T cell receptor beta chains reported below all come from one sample, sequenced in a study of T cells in Graves' hyperthyroidism and ophthalmopathy (dated by TCRdb to between 2018 and 2020). The library relied on multiplex PCR. Sequencing instrument: Illumina HiSeq 2000. TCR beta CDR3 regions were amplified from RNA transcripts. For the first round of RT-PCR on the TCR CDR3, the HTBI primer set was used together with the Qiagen OneStep RT-PCR kit. Clones were called with MiXCR by TCRdb after fastp trimmed the public reads at Q25, and only in-frame beta chains were retained. Each entry merges the rows of one CDR3 protein and shows their most common DNA and genes. The sample includes around 350,000 distinct CDR3 sequences, with about a sixth observed a single time. 25% to 35% of the sample is taken by the ten largest. The material sequenced was blood. These receptors were collected from a woman between 18 and 30 years old with Graves' hyperthyroidism that later progressed to Graves' ophthalmopathy.

As concerns this clonotype: The junction shows a germline mismatch at one end, possibly a read error. CDR3: CASSARDRGMKTEAFF. DNA for the CDR3: TGTGCCAGTAGTGCCCGGGACAGGGGGATGAAAACTGAAGCTTTCTTT. The chain couples TRBV19 to TRBJ1-1, with 11 bases fitting TRBD1. Germline lookup yields CDR1 LNHDA and CDR2 SQIVND (reference sequence). The CDR3 sequence is 16 residues long.

This clonotype was detected ten times or more. The CDR3 DNA sequence: TGTGCCAGCAGCTTAGCACCTAAGGGCGCAGGGGTCTCCTACGAGCAGTACTTC. Its protein is CASSLAPKGAGVSYEQYF. V and J are TRBV11-2 and TRBJ2-7; a possible D gene is TRBD1 (6 bases). CDR1 SGHAT and CDR2 FQNNGV come from the germline V gene. CDR3 size: 18 residues. V shed 1 base and J shed 0 bases, with 19 bases lying between them.

This clonotype has just a few counts. The gene calls are TRBV20-1 and TRBJ2-6; 10 bases match TRBD2. The germline V gene has CDR1 DFQATT and CDR2 SNEGSKA (reference sequence). Trimming removed 1 base from V and 0 bases from J; junction bases left unmatched: 0. This CDR3 spans 16 amino acids. CDR3: CSARASGSSGANVLTF. CDR3 nucleotides: TGCAGTGCTAGAGCTAGCGGGAGCTCTGGGGCCAACGTCCTGACTTTC.

This clonotype appeared a few times. This chain connects TRBV4-3 to TRBJ2-2; perhaps TRBD1 as D (6 bases). Looked up from germline, CDR1 is LGHNA and CDR2 is YSLEER. Trimming stripped 0 bases from V and 3 bases from J, with 14 bases between. The CDR3 is made up of 17 amino acids. CDR3: CASSQDVRRGDTGELFF. In DNA form, the CDR3 reads TGCGCCAGCAGCCAAGACGTCCGCAGGGGTGACACCGGGGAGCTGTTTTTT.

This clonotype has a handful of counts. This rearrangement joins TRBV6-1 to TRBJ2-7; 11 bases align to TRBD1. The CDR3 runs to 15 residues. Trimming removed 5 bases from V and 2 bases from J; junction bases left unmatched: 5. CDR1 is MNHNS, CDR2 SASEGT, per germline. CDR3 sequence: CASSIGQGATYEQYF. DNA of the CDR3: TGTGCCAGCAGTATTGGACAGGGGGCAACCTACGAGCAGTACTTC.

The table lists this clonotype with many counts. The rearrangement joins TRBV6-2 or TRBV6-3 to TRBJ1-1, with TRBD1 identical over 8 bases. The CDR3 contains 15 residues. Germline V CDR1 and CDR2: MNHEY, SVGEGT. The V and J ends lost 5 bases and 0 bases, in that order; junction bases with no gene match: 5. The CDR3 spells CASSHPTGVNTEAFF. In DNA, the CDR3 is TGTGCCAGCAGTCATCCGACAGGGGTGAACACTGAAGCTTTCTTT.

This clonotype was seen more than once but under ten times. This sequence joins TRBV30 and TRBJ2-7, with TRBD1 as a possible D gene (5 bases). Gene TRBJ2-1 matches the end of the DNA better, so the J call may be wrong. Germline V CDR1 and CDR2: GTSNPN, SVGIG (reference sequence). CDR3 length: 13 residues. CDR3 sequence: CAWRDTGRQAQFF. The CDR3 DNA reads TGTGCCTGGAGGGATACAGGAAGGCAGGCGCAGTTCTTC.

The V and J genes are TRBV18 and TRBJ2-2; the D is unclear. CDR3 length: 14 amino acids. CDR1 is KGHSH, CDR2 LQKENI, per germline. V was clipped by 1 base and J by 5 bases, with 8 bases between them. CDR3 region: CASSPLQDTGELFF. Here the CDR3 DNA reads TGTGCCAGCTCACCACTTCAAGATACCGGGGAGCTGTTTTTT.

Only a few counts were recorded for this clonotype. The chain carries TRBV7-9 and TRBJ2-6, with D perhaps being TRBD1 or TRBD2 (5 bases each). The CDR3 length is 18 residues. The V gene's germline CDR1 is SEHNR and CDR2 FQNEAQ (reference sequence). V lost 7 bases and J lost 2, with 21 bases in between. The CDR3 sequence is CASTDRGLKIPGANVLTF. CDR3 DNA sequence: TGTGCCAGCACGGACCGGGGCCTGAAAATCCCTGGGGCCAACGTCCTGACTTTC.

The table lists this clonotype with many counts. This chain joins TRBV5-8 and TRBJ2-1; 9 bases agree with TRBD2. The CDR3 totals 15 residues. Germline loops: CDR1 SGHTS, CDR2 YDEGEE. Losses at the gene ends were 0 bases for V and 4 bases for J; bases not matched to a gene: 2. The CDR3 is CASSLVLAGYNEQFF. CDR3 DNA: TGTGCCAGCAGCTTGGTTCTAGCGGGGTACAATGAGCAGTTCTTC.

This clonotype was picked up many times. This chain joins TRBV11-2 and TRBJ2-7, with 9 bases fitting TRBD2. V lost 1 base to trimming and J lost 2 bases; unmatched junction nucleotides: 3. Germline CDR1 and CDR2: SGHAT and FQNNGV. The CDR3 has 15 residues. As DNA, the CDR3 is TGTGCCAGCAGCTTAGGTCGCGGGAGGGCCTACGAGCAGTACTTC. Its protein product is CASSLGRGRAYEQYF.

This clonotype appeared many times. This rearrangement joins TRBV29-1 to TRBJ1-2; TRBD1 might be the D (5 bases). The germline CDR1 and CDR2 sequences are SQVTM and ANQGSEA. CDR3 length equals 16 residues. Trimming cost V 2 bases and J 7 bases, with 23 bases left between them. The CDR3 region is CSVEPKPSRGGGGYTF. The DNA of the CDR3 is TGCAGCGTTGAACCCAAGCCATCACGGGGTGGGGGTGGCTACACCTTC.

This clonotype was seen many times. The chain combines TRBV12-3 or TRBV12-4 with TRBJ2-3, with D perhaps being TRBD1 or TRBD2 (6 bases each). Trimming stripped 10 bases from V and 6 bases from J, with 14 bases between. The CDR3 contains 12 residues. The CDR3, as DNA: TGTGCCAACTCCAGAGGGGGGGATACGCAGTATTTT. Protein sequence: CANSRGGDTQYF.

J is TRBJ2-2 and V is TRBV4-1; TRBD1 aligns across 8 bases. CDR3 size: 16 residues. The V gene's germline CDR1 is MGHRA and CDR2 YSYEKL. V trimming: 6 bases; J trimming: 0 bases; junction bases outside the gene matches: 6. Here the CDR3 DNA reads TGCGCCAGCAGTCCCCACAGGGGGTCGAACACCGGGGAGCTGTTTTTT. It encodes CASSPHRGSNTGELFF.

V usage is TRBV7-2 and J usage is TRBJ2-7; 8 nucleotides align to TRBD1. CDR3 length: 15 amino acids. V trimming: 4 bases; J trimming: 3 bases; junction bases outside the gene matches: 8. In germline, CDR1 is SGHTA, CDR2 FQGNSA. The CDR3: CASSYRDRPFYEQYF. The CDR3, as DNA: TGTGCCAGCAGCTACCGGGACAGGCCCTTCTACGAGCAGTACTTC.

In this sample, this clonotype turned up many times. The chain has TRBV7-9 and TRBJ1-1; D is perhaps TRBD1 (5 bases). The CDR3 contains 16 residues. The V gene lost 5 bases and the J gene lost 1 base, with 17 bases spanning the gap. CDR1 is SEHNR, CDR2 FQNEAQ, per germline (reference sequence). The CDR3 protein is CASSHPNMGTNTEAFF. The CDR3 DNA follows: TGTGCCAGCAGCCACCCCAACATGGGGACGAACACTGAAGCTTTCTTT.

This clonotype was detected ten times or more. The rearrangement joins TRBV7-8 to TRBJ2-5, with 7 bases matching TRBD2. CDR3 size: 18 residues. The germline V gene encodes CDR1 SGHVS and CDR2 FQNEAQ. The junction had 19 bases not matched to a gene; V was cut back by 2 bases and J by 7 bases. The CDR3 DNA reads as TGTGCCAGCAGCTTAATGGCTACCAGCGGGGCCGGCCGGGGGACCCAGTACTTC. Residues: CASSLMATSGAGRGTQYF.

This clonotype was found a few times. A much more abundant neighbour one base away suggests this may be a read error. V gene TRBV7-9 combines with J gene TRBJ2-7; D perhaps matches TRBD2 (6 bases). The ends were cut back, 5 bases at V and 2 bases at J, with 16 bases in the middle. CDR3 length: 15 amino acids. Germline V gene sequence: CDR1 SEHNR, CDR2 FQNEAQ (reference sequence). The CDR3 nucleotides read TGTGCCAGCAGCGACGACATACGGGGGACCTACGAGCAGTACTTC. Protein sequence: CASSDDIRGTYEQYF.